The 28 T cell receptor beta chains in this list originate from one sample, sequenced in a study of human T cells and chemical hapten exposure. TCRdb used MiXCR to reprocess the RACE reads, holding one entry per CDR3 protein. This table holds 300,000 to 450,000 distinct CDR3 sequences, 4.8% found once. Stated time point: patch test 1, 2 weeks after DPC sensitization. Treatment denoted: therapeutic diphenylcyclopropenone sensitization with weekly scalp DPC. This sample comprised whole blood, obtained in connection with sensitization to the hapten diphenylcyclopropenone (DPC). The receptors derive from a woman in her 50s with alopecia areata. Some clones in this sample may be carry-over from other donors' samples.

This clonotype appeared many times. CDR3 loop: CASSSPATGRRAKKLFF. The CDR3 nucleotides read TGTGCCAGCAGTTCGCCCGCTACAGGGCGGCGGGCTAAAAAACTGTTTTTT. The V gene is TRBV27, the J gene TRBJ1-4, with a tentative D call TRBD1 (6 bases). The CDR3 loop spans 17 amino acids. In germline, CDR1 is MNHEY, CDR2 SMNVEV (reference sequence). The germline V and J ends were trimmed by 4 bases and 9 bases, with 24 bases remaining between them. Supplemented by reference TRBV27 and TRBJ1-4, the full variable domain reads EAQVTQNPRYLITVTGKKLTVTCSQNMNHEYMSWYRQDPGLGLRQIYYSMNVEVTDKGDVPEGYKVSRKEKRNFPLILESPSPNQTSLYFCASSSPATGRRAKKLFFGSGTQLSVL.

The V gene is TRBV5-6, the J gene TRBJ1-5; D call uncertain. With 4 bases removed from V and 0 bases from J, the gap between germline ends came to 14 bases. There are 16 residues in the CDR3. Germline CDR1 is SGHDT and CDR2 is YYEEEE. The CDR3 nucleotides read TGTGCCAGCAGCCGGGGTAGGGAGCATAGCAATCAGCCCCAGCATTTT. This gives the protein CASSRGREHSNQPQHF. The entire variable domain, with the rest obtained from reference TRBV5-6 and TRBJ1-5, is as follows: DAGVTQSPTHLIKTRGQQVTLRCSPKSGHDTVSWYQQALGQGPQFIFQYYEEEERQRGNFPDRFSGHQFPNYSSELNVNALLLGDSALYLCASSRGREHSNQPQHFGDGTRLSIL.

This clonotype was seen ten or more times. The V and J genes are TRBV12-3 or TRBV12-4 and TRBJ1-6; no firm D call. This CDR3 is 13 amino acids long. V was clipped by 7 bases and J by 8 bases, with 12 bases between them. The DNA for the CDR3 is TGTGCCAGCAATGAAGAGGTGGATTCACCCCTCCACTTT. This encodes CASNEEVDSPLHF.

The sample holds many counts of this clonotype. This chain links TRBV29-1 with TRBJ2-1, with 8 bases that match TRBD2. Losses at the gene ends were 3 bases for V and 10 bases for J; bases not matched to a gene: 8. Per germline, CDR1 SQVTM and CDR2 ANQGSEA. The CDR3 totals 13 residues. CDR3 amino acids: CSVETGGPGEQFF. The DNA of the CDR3 is TGCAGCGTTGAGACGGGAGGGCCGGGGGAGCAGTTCTTC.

The sample holds many counts of this clonotype. The chain has TRBV29-1 and TRBJ2-7; no clear D gene. The germline V gene has CDR1 SQVTM and CDR2 ANQGSEA. The CDR3 is made up of 14 amino acids. V dropped 1 base and J dropped 0 bases, with 10 bases sitting between them. CDR3 nucleotide sequence: TGCAGCGTTGAAGGGTGGGCCGACTCCTACGAGCAGTACTTC. It encodes CSVEGWADSYEQYF.

This clonotype was seen more than once but under ten times. The chain has TRBV9 and TRBJ2-1, with no clear D. The V gene's germline CDR1 is SGDLS and CDR2 YYNGEE. Trimming removed 3 bases at V and 5 bases at J, with 6 bases between. CDR3 length equals 12 residues. The CDR3, as DNA: TGTGCCAGCAGCGAGCACCACAATGAGCAGTTCTTC. Protein product: CASSEHHNEQFF.

Many counts were recorded for this clonotype. V usage is TRBV14 and J usage is TRBJ2-2; 7 bases agree with TRBD1. The CDR3 runs 15 residues. Germline V lookup: CDR1 SGHDN, CDR2 FVKESK. V shed 3 bases, J shed 0 bases, and the junction held 1 base outside the gene matches. CDR3: CASSQGQSNTGELFF. The CDR3 coding sequence is TGTGCCAGCAGCCAGGGACAGTCGAACACCGGGGAGCTGTTTTTT.

This clonotype showed up many times. This rearrangement joins TRBV3-1 to TRBJ2-7; maybe TRBD1 (5 bases). This CDR3 is 13 amino acids long. Trimming removed 1 base from V and 2 bases from J, with 6 bases in between. Germline V gives CDR1 LGHDT, CDR2 YNNKEL (reference sequence). The CDR3 DNA follows: TGTGCCAGCAGCCAAGTCAGGGCCTACGAGCAGTACTTC. Its protein is CASSQVRAYEQYF.

This clonotype was observed a handful of times. The chain employs TRBV6-5 and TRBJ1-2; no firm D call. V shed 0 bases and J shed 6 bases, with 17 bases lying between them. From germline, CDR1 is MNHEY and CDR2 SVGAGI. The CDR3 loop spans 16 amino acids. The CDR3 reads CASSYSHTGRRDGYTF. In nucleotides, the CDR3 is TGTGCCAGCAGTTACTCGCACACGGGTCGAAGGGATGGCTACACCTTC.

This clonotype was counted between two and nine times. This sequence joins TRBV12-3 or TRBV12-4 and TRBJ1-3; D is ambiguous. V lost 7 bases and J 0 bases, leaving 10 bases between the germline ends. This CDR3 spans 14 amino acids. CDR3 coding DNA: TGTGCCAGCAAGGCGGAAACCTCTGGAAACACCATATATTTT. Translation gives CASKAETSGNTIYF.

This clonotype was observed at least ten times. The rearrangement joins TRBV7-2 to TRBJ2-6, with 10 nucleotides matching TRBD2. V trimming: 2 bases; J trimming: 3 bases; junction bases outside the gene matches: 4. The germline V gene encodes CDR1 SGHTA and CDR2 FQGNSA. The CDR3 runs to 17 residues. The CDR3 nucleotides read TGTGCCAGCAGCTTACTAGCGGGAGTAGGTGGGGCCAACGTCCTGACTTTC. This encodes CASSLLAGVGGANVLTF.

This clonotype has at least ten counts. The genes are TRBV7-8 and TRBJ2-3; D is uncertain. Germline-derived CDR1 and CDR2 are SGHVS and FQNEAQ. The CDR3 runs to 11 residues. V gave up 8 bases and J gave up 5 bases, with 8 bases separating them. The CDR3 sequence: CASLALDTQYF. CDR3 nucleotides: TGTGCCAGCCTTGCGCTAGATACGCAGTATTTT.

The rearrangement joins TRBV4-2 to TRBJ2-5; possibly TRBD1 for D (5 bases). The CDR3 runs 14 residues. Germline assignment: CDR1 LGHNA and CDR2 YNFKEQ. The germline V and J ends were trimmed by 4 bases and 5 bases, with 14 bases remaining between them. Written as DNA, the CDR3 is TGTGCCAGCAGCCCTGCCCAGGGTACGGAGACCCAGTACTTC. This translates into CASSPAQGTETQYF.

This clonotype was counted many times. The chain carries TRBV6-5 and TRBJ1-2; possible D gene TRBD1, 5 bases. Germline loops: CDR1 MNHEY, CDR2 SVGAGI. The CDR3 totals 17 residues. Trimming pared 0 bases from V and 0 bases from J, leaving 14 bases between. In nucleotides, the CDR3 is TGTGCCAGCAGTTACTCGACGGAGGGGACGACTAACTATGGCTACACCTTC. This translates into CASSYSTEGTTNYGYTF.

This clonotype was seen at least ten times. This chain links TRBV6-2 or TRBV6-3 with TRBJ1-1; unclear D gene. CDR3 length equals 15 residues. V shed 0 bases and J shed 1 base, with 9 bases lying between them. Germline loops: CDR1 MNHEY, CDR2 SVGEGT. Written as DNA, the CDR3 is TGTGCCAGCAGTTACTCTTTGTCGGGGAACACTGAAGCTTTCTTT. It is translated as CASSYSLSGNTEAFF.

This clonotype was counted at least ten times. The V gene is TRBV12-3 or TRBV12-4, the J gene TRBJ1-2, with 8 bases that match TRBD1. This CDR3 is built from 13 residues. V dropped 6 bases and J dropped 4; count of bases not matched to a gene: 4. As DNA, the CDR3 is TGTGCCAGCAGGGCAGGGGGCGGCTATGGCTACACCTTC. Protein product: CASRAGGGYGYTF.

This clonotype was seen at least ten times. The chain carries TRBV7-9 and TRBJ2-3; tentative D call: TRBD2 (6 bases). Trimming took off 1 base at V and 1 base at J, with 9 bases between the two ends. The germline gives CDR1 SEHNR, CDR2 FQNEAQ (reference sequence). This CDR3 has 15 amino acids. The CDR3 spells CASSLGPSGTDTQYF. In nucleotides, the CDR3 is TGTGCCAGCAGCTTAGGGCCTAGCGGCACAGATACGCAGTATTTT.

This clonotype came up many times. The CDR3 here is CASSLYRSGNTEAFF. The CDR3 DNA reads TGTGCCAGCAGCTTGTACAGGTCCGGGAACACTGAAGCTTTCTTT. V and J are TRBV5-6 and TRBJ1-1; TRBD1 might be the D (5 bases). Trimming took 1 base from V and 1 from J, leaving 11 bases between them. Germline loops: CDR1 SGHDT, CDR2 YYEEEE. The CDR3 consists of 15 residues.

The gene calls are TRBV5-1 and TRBJ2-7; possibly TRBD1 for D (6 bases). This CDR3 spans 14 amino acids. V gave up 3 bases and J gave up 6 bases, with 16 bases separating them. CDR1 is SGHRS and CDR2 is YFSETQ in the germline V gene. The CDR3 region has the DNA TGCGCCAGCAGCTCTAGGACGACAGGAGCCGAGCAGTACTTC. Amino acid sequence: CASSSRTTGAEQYF.

This clonotype was observed many times. This chain joins TRBV29-1 and TRBJ1-3; D is possibly TRBD1 (6 bases). This CDR3 comprises 13 residues. V was trimmed by 4 bases and J by 3 bases, leaving 10 bases between them. The germline V gene has CDR1 SQVTM and CDR2 ANQGSEA. This CDR3 reads CSVGSGVGNTIYF. The CDR3 bases are TGCAGCGTTGGGTCAGGGGTTGGAAACACCATATATTTT.

This clonotype was detected a few times. This chain uses TRBV7-8 with TRBJ2-7, with a possible D match to TRBD2 (6 bases). V lost 5 bases, J lost 3 bases, and 14 bases lay in between. Germline CDR1 reads SGHVS; CDR2 reads FQNEAQ. This CDR3 has 14 amino acids. The CDR3 here is CASSKRPGVYEQYF. The CDR3 bases are TGTGCCAGCAGCAAACGACCGGGGGTCTACGAGCAGTACTTC.

A remark on this clonotype: A read error is possible here, since a much larger clone lies one base away. The V and J genes are TRBV18 and TRBJ1-1; TRBD1 agrees at 7 bases. The CDR3 contains 15 residues. Per the germline V gene, CDR1 is KGHSH and CDR2 is LQKENI. Trimming took 4 bases from V and 6 from J; bases not matched to a gene: 11. As DNA, the CDR3 is TGTGCCAGCTCACTAAAAAAAAGGGGGCAAGCTGAAGCTTTCTTT. Amino acids: CASSLKKRGQAEAFF.

Ten or more counts support this clonotype. The V call is TRBV20-1, the J call TRBJ1-1, with D unclear. The CDR3 loop spans 13 amino acids. V dropped 6 bases and J dropped 5 bases, with 16 bases sitting between them. The germline CDR1 and CDR2 sequences are DFQATT and SNEGSKA (reference sequence). For the CDR3, the DNA is TGCAGTGCCGACCCCGCGGGGTGGACTGAAGCTTTCTTT. This gives the protein CSADPAGWTEAFF.

In its sample, this clonotype was seen many times. The rearrangement uses TRBV4-1 and TRBJ2-7, with 9 bases matching TRBD2. J was trimmed by 6 bases and V by 0 bases; bases with no gene match: 6. Germline V gene data show CDR1 as MGHRA and CDR2 as YSYEKL. The CDR3 loop spans 15 amino acids. DNA for the CDR3: TGCGCCAGCAGCCAAGATGGCGGGAGGGCCCGCGAGCAGTACTTC. Translation gives CASSQDGGRAREQYF.

This clonotype has at least ten counts. The rearrangement uses TRBV7-9 and TRBJ1-6; no firm D call. Per germline, CDR1 SEHNR and CDR2 FQNEAQ (reference sequence). Trimming shortened V by 5 bases and J by 6 bases, and 5 bases separated the two germline ends. This CDR3 has 12 amino acids. CDR3 sequence reads: CASSAGNSPLHF. The CDR3 DNA reads as TGTGCCAGCAGCGCGGGTAATTCACCCCTCCACTTT.

This clonotype was counted ten times or more. This chain joins TRBV7-8 and TRBJ1-6; weak D call: TRBD1 (5 bases). The CDR3 has 15 amino acids. V lost 0 bases to trimming and J lost 5 bases, with 8 bases between them. In germline, CDR1 is SGHVS, CDR2 FQNEAQ. The DNA for the CDR3 is TGTGCCAGCAGCTTAGCGCGGGGGGATAATTCACCCCTCCACTTT. Its protein product is CASSLARGDNSPLHF.

This chain links TRBV27 with TRBJ1-2; no firm D call. This CDR3 is 14 amino acids long. Germline V gene sequence: CDR1 MNHEY, CDR2 SMNVEV (reference sequence). V was trimmed by 3 bases and J by 1 base, leaving 9 bases between them. CDR3 amino acids: CASSFRHLNYGYTF. The CDR3 coding sequence is TGTGCCAGCAGTTTTCGACACCTTAACTATGGCTACACCTTC.

This clonotype was seen at least ten times. The chain combines TRBV25-1 with TRBJ2-7, with D tentatively TRBD2 (5 bases). V lost 1 base and J 3 bases, leaving 7 bases between the germline ends. The CDR3 sequence is 13 residues long. Germline CDR1 reads MGHDK; CDR2 reads SYGVNS. The DNA of the CDR3 is TGTGCCAGCAGTGAATCGGGGAGCTACGAGCAGTACTTC. Translation gives CASSESGSYEQYF.